This entry features one T cell receptor (beta chain) sequence. Trimming removed 4 bases from V and 0 bases from J, with 18 bases in between. The CDR3 spans 17 residues. The germline V gene encodes CDR1 SGHVS and CDR2 FNYEAQ. As originally analysed: Amplifying reference gene primers gave estimates of nucleated cell counts. Here immunoSEQ multiplex PCR was the method, and the copy in TCRdb shows in-frame clones only, minus some. From that table come the V and J calls and clone size; the DNA was used to work out D and trimming. This table holds about 74,000 clones, approximately 90% found once. This entry comes from a study of blood T cell repertoires in COVID-19. In the study overall: There were acute and convalescent COVID-19 samples, and they came from the United States, Italy and Spain. T cells, B-cell-depleted T cells, or PBMCs supplied cDNA or gDNA.

This chain links TRBV7-6 with TRBJ2-5; D possibly corresponds to TRBD1 (7 bases). This sequence was found in a man aged 65 to 79 with active or convalescent COVID-19. The source material was peripheral blood. In DNA form, the CDR3 reads TGTGCCAGCAGCTCACGGGACAGACTAGAGTACCAAGAGACCCAGTACTTC. It yields the protein CASSSRDRLEYQETQYF.